This record concerns one T cell receptor beta chain sequence. The sample comes from a study of blood T cell repertoires in COVID-19. Background on the study: Researchers got acute and convalescent COVID-19 samples from the United States, Italy and Spain.

In the source study's methods: Estimation of nucleated cell counts was performed using reference gene primer amplification. Sequenced by immunoSEQ multiplex PCR; TCRdb stores in-frame clones only, minus some. The DNA gave D and trimming, while V, J and clone size come from that table. The repertoire holds about 320,000 clones, with almost 85% as singletons. V shed 8 bases, J shed 5 bases, and the junction held 6 bases outside the gene matches. The CDR3 is made up of 13 amino acids. The TCR was taken from a human donor in a cohort sampled during active COVID-19. V gene TRBV12-3 or TRBV12-4 combines with J gene TRBJ2-7; TRBD2 agrees at 10 bases. The specimen sequenced was peripheral blood. Written as DNA, the CDR3 is TGTGCCAGCCAAGCGGGGGGGATCCACGAGCAGTACTTC. Its translation: CASQAGGIHEQYF.